The rows below give T cell receptor beta chains drawn from one sample of a study of blood T cell repertoires in COVID-19. The assay was immunoSEQ multiplex PCR, and TCRdb's table has in-frame clones only and misses some. The sample lists roughly 250,000 clones; roughly 93% were seen once. The specimen sequenced was PBMCs or T cells enriched from blood (not recorded which). The source of these receptors is a woman between 35 and 50 years old with acute COVID-19. CDR3s include the opening cysteine and the closing phenylalanine or tryptophan. A D gene is named only where the DNA matches it firmly. Clone size appears in some rows only: once, few, many, or a class for an expanded clone.

NA,TRBJ2-7,TRBV7-2,TRBD2,CASSLTPGTSGRGEYF,TGTGCCAGCAGCTTAACCCCCGGGACTAGCGGGAGGGGGGAATACTTC
NA,TRBJ2-3,TRBV10-3,TRBD1,CAISEKGQGSSGGQYF,TGTGCCATCAGTGAGAAGGGACAGGGTAGTTCTGGAGGGCAGTATTTT
NA,TRBJ2-2,TRBV11-2,NA,CASSTRGRGTGELFF,TGTGCCAGCAGCACCCGAGGACGGGGAACCGGGGAGCTGTTTTTT
NA,TRBJ1-3,TRBV5-1,TRBD1,CASSSGTAGSGNTIYF,TGCGCCAGCAGCTCCGGGACAGCAGGCTCTGGAAACACCATATATTTT
NA,TRBJ2-7,TRBV24-1,TRBD1,CATGRRDRNYEQYF,TGTGCCACCGGACGACGGGACAGGAACTACGAGCAGTACTTC
NA,TRBJ2-3,TRBV24-1,TRBD2,CATSDRGRRGTDTQYF,TGTGCCACCAGTGATCGCGGGAGGAGAGGCACAGATACGCAGTATTTT
NA,TRBJ2-5,TRBV6-4,TRBD1,CASSDAHRGKQETQYF,TGTGCCAGCAGTGACGCACACAGGGGGAAGCAAGAGACCCAGTACTTC
NA,TRBJ2-1,TRBV9,NA,CASSVEGGNEQFF,TGTGCCAGCAGCGTAGAAGGGGGCAATGAGCAGTTCTTC
NA,TRBJ1-2,TRBV20-1,NA,CSASDTGKSDGYTF,TGCAGTGCTAGTGATACAGGGAAGTCGGATGGCTACACCTTC
NA,TRBJ2-3,TRBV5-1,NA,CASSTSSADTQYF,TGCGCCAGCTCGACTAGTTCGGCAGATACGCAGTATTTT
NA,TRBJ2-7,TRBV7-3,TRBD2,CASSWWREGQEQYF,TGTGCCAGCAGCTGGTGGCGGGAGGGCCAAGAGCAGTACTTC
NA,TRBJ1-6,TRBV7-9,TRBD1,CASSLRTTGRNSPLHF,TGTGCCAGCAGCTTAAGGACGACAGGGAGGAATTCACCCCTCCACTTT
many,TRBJ2-3,TRBV29-1,NA,CSGGADTQYF,TGCAGCGGGGGAGCGGATACGCAGTATTTT
NA,TRBJ2-1,TRBV14,NA,CASSLGQGSGRRNEQFF,TGTGCCAGCAGCCTGGGACAGGGCAGCGGGAGGCGCAATGAGCAGTTCTTC
few,TRBJ1-1,TRBV25-1,NA,CASSDDRGKGAEAFF,TGTGCCAGCAGTGACGACCGGGGGAAGGGCGCTGAAGCTTTCTTT
NA,TRBJ1-2,TRBV28,TRBD1,CASSRGQGINYGYTF,TGTGCCAGCAGCCGGGGACAGGGGATCAACTATGGCTACACCTTC
NA,TRBJ1-2,TRBV4-3,TRBD1,CASSQAYRGEGYTF,TGCGCCAGCAGCCAAGCGTACAGGGGAGAGGGCTACACCTTC
NA,TRBJ1-1,TRBV29-1,NA,CSVDRKLAPREAFF,TGCAGCGTTGATAGGAAATTAGCTCCCCGTGAAGCTTTCTTT
NA,TRBJ2-7,TRBV19,NA,CASSARGLAREQYF,TGTGCCAGTAGTGCTCGAGGACTGGCCAGGGAGCAGTACTTC
NA,TRBJ1-5,TRBV5-1,TRBD1,CASSPGQPNQPQHF,TGCGCCAGCAGCCCGGGACAGCCGAATCAGCCCCAGCATTTT
NA,TRBJ2-5,TRBV12-3/TRBV12-4,NA,CASSQAGLAQYF,TGTGCCAGCAGTCAAGCCGGTTTGGCCCAGTACTTC
few,TRBJ2-7,TRBV10-1,TRBD2,CASSGVLAGGPHYEQYF,TGCGCCAGCAGTGGGGTACTAGCGGGGGGGCCTCATTACGAGCAGTACTTC
NA,TRBJ2-1,TRBV6-2/TRBV6-3,TRBD2,CASSLSLAGRNYNEQFF,TGTGCCAGCAGCCTTTCACTAGCGGGAAGAAACTACAATGAGCAGTTCTTC
NA,TRBJ1-2,TRBV14,NA,CASSSSTGPNYGYTF,TGTGCCAGCAGCTCTTCGACAGGTCCTAACTATGGCTACACCTTC
NA,TRBJ2-3,TRBV5-4,TRBD2,CASSLLAGGPADTQYF,TGTGCCAGCAGCTTGCTAGCGGGAGGGCCCGCAGATACGCAGTATTTT
NA,TRBJ1-5,TRBV6-5,TRBD1,CASTKGGQSNQPQHF,TGTGCCAGCACCAAAGGGGGACAGAGCAATCAGCCCCAGCATTTT
NA,TRBJ1-5,TRBV7-6,NA,CASSLKTGNNQPQHF,TGTGCCAGCAGCTTAAAAACAGGGAACAATCAGCCCCAGCATTTT
NA,TRBJ1-1,TRBV5-1,NA,CASSEQGNTEAFF,TGCGCCAGCAGCGAACAGGGGAACACTGAAGCTTTCTTT
few,TRBJ1-1,TRBV2,NA,CASSLEHGRTEAFF,TGTGCCAGCAGTTTAGAACATGGGAGGACTGAAGCTTTCTTT
once,TRBJ2-7,TRBV3-1/TRBV3-2,NA,CASSHRGVAYEQYF,TGTGCCAGCAGCCATAGGGGCGTAGCCTACGAGCAGTACTTC
once,TRBJ2-1,TRBV21-1,NA,CASSNGVSSGREGNNEQFF,TGTGCCAGCAGCAATGGGGTCTCTAGCGGGAGGGAAGGAAACAATGAGCAGTTCTTC
NA,TRBJ2-3,TRBV10-3,TRBD2,CAIKSASGSRDTQYF,TGTGCCATCAAGTCGGCTAGCGGGAGTCGGGATACGCAGTATTTT
once,TRBJ1-5,TRBV6-2/TRBV6-3,NA,CASSITGGNQPQHF,TGTGCCAGCAGTATAACAGGTGGCAATCAGCCCCAGCATTTT
NA,TRBJ1-3,TRBV18,NA,CASSPALQVSGNTIYF,TGTGCCAGCTCACCAGCCCTACAGGTCTCTGGAAACACCATATATTTT
NA,TRBJ2-4,TRBV5-1,NA,CASRSGPNLAKNIQYF,TGCGCCAGCAGGAGCGGGCCTAACTTAGCCAAAAACATTCAGTACTTC
once,TRBJ1-2,TRBV6-5,TRBD1,CASSSRDRQTNYGYTF,TGTGCCAGCAGTTCCCGGGACAGACAGACTAACTATGGCTACACCTTC
NA,TRBJ2-1,TRBV13,TRBD2,CASSLARPGTSVTYNEQFF,TGTGCCAGCAGCTTAGCCCGGCCGGGGACTAGCGTCACGTACAATGAGCAGTTCTTC
NA,TRBJ2-7,TRBV5-6,TRBD1,CASSWGQSEQYF,TGTGCCAGCAGCTGGGGACAGAGCGAGCAGTACTTC
NA,TRBJ1-6,TRBV19,NA,CASRKDMYSPLHF,TGTGCCAGTAGGAAGGACATGTATTCACCCCTCCACTTT
NA,TRBJ1-1,TRBV15,TRBD1,CATSPRQGVNTEAFF,TGTGCCACCAGCCCCCGACAGGGGGTGAACACTGAAGCTTTCTTT
NA,TRBJ1-4,TRBV2,NA,CASSSQGSTNEKLFF,TGTGCCAGCAGTTCACAGGGATCAACTAATGAAAAACTGTTTTTT
NA,TRBJ2-3,TRBV19,TRBD1,CASPGTGGSDTQYF,TGTGCCAGTCCCGGGACAGGGGGTTCAGATACGCAGTATTTT